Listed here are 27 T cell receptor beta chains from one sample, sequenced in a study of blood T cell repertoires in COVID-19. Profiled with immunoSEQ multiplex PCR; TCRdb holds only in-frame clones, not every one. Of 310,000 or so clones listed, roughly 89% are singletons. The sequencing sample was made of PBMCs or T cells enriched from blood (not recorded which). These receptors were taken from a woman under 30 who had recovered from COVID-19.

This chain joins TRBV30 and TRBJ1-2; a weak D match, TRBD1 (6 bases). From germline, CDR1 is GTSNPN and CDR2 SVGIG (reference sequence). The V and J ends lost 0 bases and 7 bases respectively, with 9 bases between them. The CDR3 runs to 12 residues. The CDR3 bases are TGTGCCTGGAGTGTATTCAGGGGTGGCTACACCTTC. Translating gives CAWSVFRGGYTF. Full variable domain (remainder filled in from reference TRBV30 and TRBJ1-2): SQTIHQWPATLVQPVGSPLSLECTVEGTSNPNLYWYRQAAGRGLQLLFYSVGIGQISSEVPQNLSASRPQDRQFILSSKKLLLSDSGFYLCAWSVFRGGYTFGSGTRLTVV.

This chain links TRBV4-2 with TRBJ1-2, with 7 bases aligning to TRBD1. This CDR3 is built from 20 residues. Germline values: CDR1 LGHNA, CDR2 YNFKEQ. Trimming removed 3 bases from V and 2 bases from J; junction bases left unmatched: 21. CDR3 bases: TGTGCCAGCAGCCAGGGTGGGCCCCCTCTAAGACAGGGCCCGAACTATGGCTACACCTTC. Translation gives CASSQGGPPLRQGPNYGYTF.

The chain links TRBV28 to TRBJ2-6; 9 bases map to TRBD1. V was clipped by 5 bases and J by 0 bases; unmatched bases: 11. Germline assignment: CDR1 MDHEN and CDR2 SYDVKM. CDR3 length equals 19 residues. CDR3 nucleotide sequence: TGTGCCAGCAGTGCCGTTCCCGGGACAGGGCTCTCTGGGGCCAACGTCCTGACTTTC. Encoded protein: CASSAVPGTGLSGANVLTF.

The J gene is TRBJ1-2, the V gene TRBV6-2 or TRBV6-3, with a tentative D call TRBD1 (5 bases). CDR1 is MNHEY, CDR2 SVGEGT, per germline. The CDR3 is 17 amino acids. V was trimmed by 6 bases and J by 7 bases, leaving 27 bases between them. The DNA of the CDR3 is TGTGCCAGCAGCCAAAGGCCGCAGGGTTTGGGCCCAGGTGGCTACACCTTC. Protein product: CASSQRPQGLGPGGYTF.

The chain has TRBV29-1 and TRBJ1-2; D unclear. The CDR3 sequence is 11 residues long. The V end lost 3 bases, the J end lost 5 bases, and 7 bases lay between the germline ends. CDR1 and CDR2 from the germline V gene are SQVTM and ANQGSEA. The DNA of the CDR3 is TGCAGCGTTGACAGTATTTATGGCTACACCTTC. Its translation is CSVDSIYGYTF.

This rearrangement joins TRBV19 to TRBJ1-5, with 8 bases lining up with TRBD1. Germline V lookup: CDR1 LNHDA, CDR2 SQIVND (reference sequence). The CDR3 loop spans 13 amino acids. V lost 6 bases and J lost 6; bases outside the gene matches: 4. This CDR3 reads CASSGTGGQPQHF. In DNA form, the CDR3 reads TGTGCCAGTAGCGGGACAGGCGGTCAGCCCCAGCATTTT.

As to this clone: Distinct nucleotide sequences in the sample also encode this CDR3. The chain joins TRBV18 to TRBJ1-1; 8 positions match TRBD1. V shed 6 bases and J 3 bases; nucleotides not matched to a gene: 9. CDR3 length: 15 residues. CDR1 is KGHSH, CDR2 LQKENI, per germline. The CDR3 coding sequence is TGTGCCAGCTCCCCGCGGACAGGGCGGGACACTGAAGCTTTCTTT. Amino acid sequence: CASSPRTGRDTEAFF.

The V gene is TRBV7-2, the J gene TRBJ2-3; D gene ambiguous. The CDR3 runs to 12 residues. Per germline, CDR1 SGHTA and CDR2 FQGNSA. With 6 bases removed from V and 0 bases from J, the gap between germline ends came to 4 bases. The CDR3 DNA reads TGTGCCAGCAGATATAGCACAGATACGCAGTATTTT. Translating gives CASRYSTDTQYF. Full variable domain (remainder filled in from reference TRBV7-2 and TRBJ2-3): GAGVSQSPSNKVTEKGKDVELRCDPISGHTALYWYRQSLGQGLEFLIYFQGNSAPDKSGLPSDRFSAERTGGSVSTLTIQRTQQEDSAVYLCASRYSTDTQYFGPGTRLTVL.

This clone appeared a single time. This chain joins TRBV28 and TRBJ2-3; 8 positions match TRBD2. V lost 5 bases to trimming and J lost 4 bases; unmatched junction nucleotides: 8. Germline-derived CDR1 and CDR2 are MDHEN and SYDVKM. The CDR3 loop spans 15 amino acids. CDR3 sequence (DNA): TGTGCCAGCAGTGATCGGGGCGGGAGGTCAGATACGCAGTATTTT. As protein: CASSDRGGRSDTQYF. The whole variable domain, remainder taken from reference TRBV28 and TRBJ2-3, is DVKVTQSSRYLVKRTGEKVFLECVQDMDHENMFWYRQDPGLGLRLIYFSYDVKMKEKGDIPEGYSVSREKKERFSLILESASTNQTSMYLCASSDRGGRSDTQYFGPGTRLTVL.

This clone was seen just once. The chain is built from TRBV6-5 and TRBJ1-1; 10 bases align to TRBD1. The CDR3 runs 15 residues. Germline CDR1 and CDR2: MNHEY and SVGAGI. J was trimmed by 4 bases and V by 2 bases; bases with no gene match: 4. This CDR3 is CASSYLRTGGTEAFF. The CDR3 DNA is TGTGCCAGCAGTTACCTACGGACAGGGGGCACTGAAGCTTTCTTT.

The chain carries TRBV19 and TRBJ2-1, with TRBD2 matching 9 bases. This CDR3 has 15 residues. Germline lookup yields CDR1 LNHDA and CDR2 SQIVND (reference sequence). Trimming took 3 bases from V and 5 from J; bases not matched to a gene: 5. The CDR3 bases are TGTGCCAGTAGTATGGGACTAGCCTTTGACAATGAGCAGTTCTTC. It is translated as CASSMGLAFDNEQFF.

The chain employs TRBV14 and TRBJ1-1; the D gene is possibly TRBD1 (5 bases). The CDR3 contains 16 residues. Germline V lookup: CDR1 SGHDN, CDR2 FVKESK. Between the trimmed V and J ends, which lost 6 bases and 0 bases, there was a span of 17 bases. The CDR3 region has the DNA TGTGCCAGCAGTCAGTTCCCAGGGTTGATGAACACTGAAGCTTTCTTT. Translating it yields CASSQFPGLMNTEAFF.

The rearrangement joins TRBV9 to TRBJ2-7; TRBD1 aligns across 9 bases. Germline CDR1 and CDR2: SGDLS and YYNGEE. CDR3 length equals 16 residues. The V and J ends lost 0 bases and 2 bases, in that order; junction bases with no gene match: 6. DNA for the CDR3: TGTGCCAGCAGCGTAGACGTGGGACAGGGCGCCTACGAGCAGTACTTC. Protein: CASSVDVGQGAYEQYF.

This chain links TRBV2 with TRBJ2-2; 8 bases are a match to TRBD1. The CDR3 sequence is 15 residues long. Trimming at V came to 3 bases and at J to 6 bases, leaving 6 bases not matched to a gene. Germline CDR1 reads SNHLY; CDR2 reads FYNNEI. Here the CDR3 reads CASSDAQGGSGELFF. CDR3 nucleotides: TGTGCCAGCAGTGATGCACAGGGGGGCTCCGGGGAGCTGTTTTTT.

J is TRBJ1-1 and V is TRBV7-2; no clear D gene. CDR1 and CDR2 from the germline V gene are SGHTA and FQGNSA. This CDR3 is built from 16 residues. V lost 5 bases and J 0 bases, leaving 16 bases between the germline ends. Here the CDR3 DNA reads TGTGCCAGCAGCAACGAAATCGGGGTGATGAACACTGAAGCTTTCTTT. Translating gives CASSNEIGVMNTEAFF.

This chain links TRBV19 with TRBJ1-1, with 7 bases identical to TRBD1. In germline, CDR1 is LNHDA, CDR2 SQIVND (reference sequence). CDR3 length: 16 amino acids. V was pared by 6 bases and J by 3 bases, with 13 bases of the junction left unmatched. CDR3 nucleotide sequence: TGTGCCAGTAGGAGTCCTGGACGTACAGGGGACACTGAAGCTTTCTTT. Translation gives CASRSPGRTGDTEAFF. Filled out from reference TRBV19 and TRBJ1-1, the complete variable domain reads DGGITQSPKYLFRKEGQNVTLSCEQNLNHDAMYWYRQDPGQGLRLIYYSQIVNDFQKGDIAEGYSVSREKKESFPLTVTSAQKNPTAFYLCASRSPGRTGDTEAFFGQGTRLTVV.

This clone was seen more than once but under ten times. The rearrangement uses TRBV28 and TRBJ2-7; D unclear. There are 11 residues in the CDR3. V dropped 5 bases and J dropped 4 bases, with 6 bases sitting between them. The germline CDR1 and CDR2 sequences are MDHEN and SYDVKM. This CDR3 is CASSVQYEQYF. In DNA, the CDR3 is TGTGCCAGCAGTGTCCAATACGAGCAGTACTTC.

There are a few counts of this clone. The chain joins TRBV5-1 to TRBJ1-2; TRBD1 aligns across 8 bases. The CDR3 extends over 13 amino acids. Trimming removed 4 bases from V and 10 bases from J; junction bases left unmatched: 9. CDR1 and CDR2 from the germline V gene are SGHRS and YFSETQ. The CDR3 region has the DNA TGCGCCAGCAGCCAAGACGCGGACAGGGTCTACACCTTC. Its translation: CASSQDADRVYTF.

The CDR3, as DNA: TGCGCCAGCAGTCGGTTCCCCACGGGGGGCGGGGCGGTAGCGGGTCACTACAATGAGCAGTTCTTC. Its protein product is CASSRFPTGGGAVAGHYNEQFF. The rearrangement links TRBV5-1 to TRBJ2-1, with D tentatively TRBD2 (7 bases). CDR3 length: 22 amino acids. Trimming cost V 5 bases and J 3 bases, with 36 bases left between them. Germline CDR1 reads SGHRS; CDR2 reads YFSETQ.

The CDR3 reads CSVNSGGAVYEQYF. The CDR3, as DNA: TGCAGCGTGAATAGCGGGGGGGCAGTCTACGAGCAGTACTTC. The chain has TRBV29-1 and TRBJ2-7; 11 positions match TRBD2. With V trimmed by 6 bases and J by 3 bases, 7 bases remained unmatched. Germline values: CDR1 SQVTM, CDR2 ANQGSEA. The CDR3 totals 14 residues.

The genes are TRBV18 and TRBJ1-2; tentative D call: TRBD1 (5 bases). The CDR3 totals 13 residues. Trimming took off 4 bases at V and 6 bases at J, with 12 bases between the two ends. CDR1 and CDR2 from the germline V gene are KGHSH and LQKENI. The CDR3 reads CASSQGQMDGYTF. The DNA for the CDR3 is TGTGCCAGCTCACAGGGGCAGATGGATGGCTACACCTTC.

The DNA for the CDR3 is TGTGCCAGCAGCTCGGACAGCTCCTACGAGCAGTACTTC. This codes for CASSSDSSYEQYF. The chain joins TRBV7-2 to TRBJ2-7; TRBD1 might be the D (6 bases). Germline V gene lookup returns CDR1 SGHTA and CDR2 FQGNSA. This CDR3 has 13 residues. The ends were cut back, 4 bases at V and 0 bases at J, with 7 bases in the middle.

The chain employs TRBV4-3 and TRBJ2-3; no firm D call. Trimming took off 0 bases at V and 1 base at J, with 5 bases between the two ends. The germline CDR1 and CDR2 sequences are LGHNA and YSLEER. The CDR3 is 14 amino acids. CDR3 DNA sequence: TGCGCCAGCAGCCAAGATTCTGGCACAGATACGCAGTATTTT. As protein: CASSQDSGTDTQYF.

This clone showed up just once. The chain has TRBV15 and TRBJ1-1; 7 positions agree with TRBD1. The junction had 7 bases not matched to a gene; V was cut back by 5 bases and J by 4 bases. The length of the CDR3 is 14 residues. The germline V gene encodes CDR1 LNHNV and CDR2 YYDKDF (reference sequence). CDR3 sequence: CATSGKTGPTEAFF. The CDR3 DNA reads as TGTGCCACCAGCGGGAAGACAGGGCCCACTGAAGCTTTCTTT.

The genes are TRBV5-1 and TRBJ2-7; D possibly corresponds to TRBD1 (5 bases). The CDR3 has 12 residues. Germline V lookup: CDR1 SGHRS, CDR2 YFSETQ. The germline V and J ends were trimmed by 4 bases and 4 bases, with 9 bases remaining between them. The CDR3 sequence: CASSRSGYEQYF. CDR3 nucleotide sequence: TGCGCCAGCAGCCGCTCAGGGTACGAGCAGTACTTC. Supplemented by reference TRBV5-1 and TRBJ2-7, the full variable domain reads KAGVTQTPRYLIKTRGQQVTLSCSPISGHRSVSWYQQTPGQGLQFLFEYFSETQRNKGNFPGRFSGRQFSNSRSEMNVSTLELGDSALYLCASSRSGYEQYFGPGTRLTVT.

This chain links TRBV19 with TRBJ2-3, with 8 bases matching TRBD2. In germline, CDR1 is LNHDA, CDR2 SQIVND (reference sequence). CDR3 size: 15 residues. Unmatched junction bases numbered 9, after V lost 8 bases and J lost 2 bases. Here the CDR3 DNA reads TGTGCCAGTTCCTCCACGGGGGGGCTCACAGATACGCAGTATTTT. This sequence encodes CASSSTGGLTDTQYF.

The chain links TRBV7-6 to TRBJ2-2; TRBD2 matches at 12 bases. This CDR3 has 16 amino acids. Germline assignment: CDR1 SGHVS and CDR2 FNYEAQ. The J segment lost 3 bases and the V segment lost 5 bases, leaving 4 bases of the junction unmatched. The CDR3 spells CASSLGLAGYTGELFF. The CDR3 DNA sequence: TGTGCCAGCAGCCTCGGACTAGCGGGATACACCGGGGAGCTGTTTTTT.